Listed below are T cell receptor beta chains from one sample, sequenced in a study of CD8 T cells in ankylosing spondylitis. From the 5' RACE reads, TCRdb called clonotypes with MiXCR, one entry per CDR3 protein. Here the sample spans around 250,000 distinct CDR3 sequences, roughly 32% being singletons. The sample comprised blood, either unsorted or a sorted T cell fraction (not recorded which). These receptor sequences come from a male donor with ankylosing spondylitis or in good health (not recorded which). CDR3s include the opening cysteine and the closing phenylalanine or tryptophan. The D gene is left open where the match is weak. Size is omitted from some rows. Given values are once, few, many or a class for expanded clones.

j_call clone_size v_call d_call cdr3_aa cdr3_nt
TRBJ2-6 . TRBV7-3 . CASSNSGANVLTF TGTGCCAGCAGCAACAGTGGGGCCAACGTCCTGACTTTC
TRBJ2-2 . TRBV5-1 . CASAGGPNTGELFF TGCGCCAGCGCCGGGGGGCCGAACACCGGGGAGCTGTTTTTT
TRBJ2-2 . TRBV29-1 . CSAHGGLNTGELFF TGCAGCGCCCACGGGGGCCTAAACACCGGGGAGCTGTTTTTT
TRBJ2-2 few TRBV9 . CASSGLTGATGELFF TGTGCCAGCAGCGGATTGACAGGAGCCACCGGGGAGCTGTTTTTT
TRBJ2-1 . TRBV5-5 . CASSTGTLPGDEQFF TGTGCCAGCAGCACAGGGACACTCCCGGGGGATGAGCAGTTCTTC
TRBJ1-1 . TRBV27 . CASSAQRGGITEAFF TGTGCCAGCAGTGCCCAGAGGGGGGGCATCACTGAAGCTTTCTTT
TRBJ2-1 once TRBV4-1 . CASSRRGIRGNEQFF TGCGCCAGCAGCCGTCGAGGGATAAGAGGCAATGAGCAGTTCTTC
TRBJ2-1 . TRBV10-3 TRBD2 CAISEGGGAWNEQFF TGTGCCATCAGTGAAGGCGGGGGGGCTTGGAATGAGCAGTTCTTC
TRBJ2-7 . TRBV12-3/TRBV12-4 TRBD2 CASSFSSSGGEQYF TGTGCCAGCAGTTTCTCTTCTAGCGGGGGCGAGCAGTACTTC
TRBJ2-3 many TRBV7-8 . CASSLLGGATFSTDTQYF TGTGCCAGCAGCTTATTGGGGGGGGCGACTTTCAGCACAGATACGCAGTATTTT
TRBJ2-2 . TRBV20-1 . CSARQLNWGGPAGELFF TGCAGTGCTAGACAGCTGAATTGGGGGGGCCCCGCCGGGGAGCTGTTTTTT
TRBJ2-2 . TRBV6-1 . CASSDPEAELFF TGTGCCAGCAGTGATCCCGAAGCGGAGCTGTTTTTT
TRBJ2-2 . TRBV18 . CASSPDGRNTGELFF TGTGCCAGCTCACCAGACGGAAGGAACACCGGGGAGCTGTTTTTT
TRBJ2-5 once TRBV5-6 . CASSLENQETQYF TGTGCCAGCAGCTTGGAAAACCAAGAGACCCAGTACTTC
TRBJ1-2 . TRBV20-1 . CSAAKGGNGYTF TGCAGTGCAGCGAAGGGGGGAAATGGCTACACCTTC
TRBJ2-3 . TRBV27 . CASSLIRDITDTQYF TGTGCCAGCAGTCTGATCCGGGACATCACAGATACGCAGTATTTT
TRBJ2-1 . TRBV12-3/TRBV12-4 . CASTPGAYNEQFF TGTGCCAGCACACCCGGCGCCTACAATGAGCAGTTCTTC
TRBJ2-4 . TRBV15 . CATSRDAGHNIQYF TGTGCCACCAGCAGAGATGCGGGACACAACATTCAGTACTTC
TRBJ2-7 . TRBV7-6 . CASSQGSDGEQYF TGTGCCAGCAGCCAGGGCTCGGACGGCGAGCAGTACTTC
TRBJ2-1 few TRBV6-5 . CASSYSPVSSYNEQFF TGTGCCAGCAGTTACTCCCCAGTGAGCTCCTACAATGAGCAGTTCTTC
TRBJ2-3 . TRBV13 . CASSPGGTPGPDTQYF TGTGCCAGCAGCCCAGGGGGGACCCCGGGTCCAGATACGCAGTATTTT
TRBJ1-5 few TRBV7-2 . CASSLAFHSNQPQHF TGTGCCAGCAGCTTAGCATTCCATAGCAATCAGCCCCAGCATTTT
TRBJ1-2 . TRBV20-1 TRBD1 CSAPLQGANRYGYTF TGCAGTGCCCCACTCCAGGGGGCTAATCGCTATGGCTACACCTTC
TRBJ1-5 . TRBV20-1 TRBD1 CSARSTTGGGRQPQHF TGCAGTGCTAGATCCACGACAGGGGGCGGACGACAGCCCCAGCATTTT
TRBJ1-5 many TRBV20-1 TRBD1 CSADDRGRRQPQHF TGCAGTGCCGATGACAGGGGGCGCAGACAGCCCCAGCATTTT
TRBJ2-7 . TRBV4-2 TRBD1 CASSQGQGSSYEQYF TGTGCCAGCAGCCAGGGACAGGGAAGCTCGTACGAGCAGTACTTC
TRBJ2-1 few TRBV28 . CASSIQPKYNEQFF TGTGCCAGCAGTATACAACCGAAGTACAATGAGCAGTTCTTC
TRBJ2-7 few TRBV3-1 TRBD1 CASSLFGTGSSYEQYF TGTGCCAGCAGCCTCTTCGGGACAGGGTCTTCCTACGAGCAGTACTTC
TRBJ2-7 many TRBV27 . CASRGQGSYEQYF TGTGCCAGCAGGGGGCAGGGTAGCTACGAGCAGTACTTC
TRBJ2-7 few TRBV20-1 TRBD1 CSAGPRDRPYEQYF TGCAGTGCGGGGCCCCGGGACAGACCCTACGAGCAGTACTTC
TRBJ1-2 . TRBV11-2 TRBD1 CASSPTGTGVPGYTF TGTGCCAGCAGCCCCACCGGGACAGGAGTGCCTGGCTACACCTTC
TRBJ2-7 . TRBV27 TRBD2 CASSSGVSYEQYF TGTGCCAGCAGTAGCGGGGTCTCCTACGAGCAGTACTTC
TRBJ2-7 few TRBV20-1 TRBD1 CSARTGTGRSYEQYF TGCAGTGCTAGAACCGGGACAGGGAGATCTTACGAGCAGTACTTC
TRBJ1-6 few TRBV5-5 TRBD1 CASSSGQGSYNSPLHF TGTGCCAGCAGCTCCGGACAGGGGAGTTATAATTCACCCCTCCACTTT
TRBJ2-5 . TRBV15 TRBD2 CATSTGLAAGETQYF TGTGCCACCAGCACGGGACTAGCAGCGGGAGAGACCCAGTACTTC
TRBJ1-2 few TRBV12-3/TRBV12-4 . CASSIRHPGSGYTF TGTGCCAGCAGCATCCGACACCCCGGGTCTGGCTACACCTTC
TRBJ1-5 few TRBV12-3/TRBV12-4 TRBD1 CASSPSDRVVQPQHF TGTGCCAGCAGTCCTTCGGACAGGGTCGTCCAGCCCCAGCATTTT
TRBJ1-1 few TRBV6-5 TRBD1 CASSYSWGQGENTEAFF TGTGCCAGCAGTTACTCTTGGGGACAGGGGGAAAACACTGAAGCTTTCTTT
TRBJ2-2 once TRBV5-5 . CASSSWGSTGELFF TGTGCCAGCAGCTCCTGGGGGAGCACCGGGGAGCTGTTTTTT
TRBJ1-2 many TRBV6-1 . CASTTYRVRGYTF TGTGCCAGCACCACGTACAGGGTACGTGGCTACACCTTC
TRBJ2-7 . TRBV27 TRBD1 CASRSLTGGSYEQYF TGTGCCAGCAGATCTTTGACAGGGGGATCCTACGAGCAGTACTTC
TRBJ1-4 few TRBV10-3 . CAISEGSKGIGEKLFF TGTGCCATCAGTGAGGGGTCCAAGGGGATTGGAGAAAAACTGTTTTTT
TRBJ1-5 . TRBV4-1 . CASSQDRSRQQPQHF TGCGCCAGCAGCCAAGATCGGAGCAGGCAACAGCCCCAGCATTTT
TRBJ2-3 . TRBV15 . CATRQVPADTQYF TGTGCCACCAGGCAGGTTCCGGCAGATACGCAGTATTTT
TRBJ2-3 . TRBV28 . CASSLGRQAVTDTQYF TGTGCCAGCAGTTTAGGGAGACAGGCGGTCACAGATACGCAGTATTTT
TRBJ1-2 . TRBV5-5 . CASSLEDGPNYGYTF TGTGCCAGCAGCTTGGAGGACGGCCCTAACTATGGCTACACCTTC